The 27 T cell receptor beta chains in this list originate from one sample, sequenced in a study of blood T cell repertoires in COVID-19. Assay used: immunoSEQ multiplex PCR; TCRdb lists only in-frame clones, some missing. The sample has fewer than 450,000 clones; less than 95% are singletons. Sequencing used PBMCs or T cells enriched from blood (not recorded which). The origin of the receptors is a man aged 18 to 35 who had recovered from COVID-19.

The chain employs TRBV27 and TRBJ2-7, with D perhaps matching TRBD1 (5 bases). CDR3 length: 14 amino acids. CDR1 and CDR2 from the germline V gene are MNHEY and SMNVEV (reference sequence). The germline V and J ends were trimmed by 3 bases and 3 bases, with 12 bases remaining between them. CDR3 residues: CASSLGQVGYEQYF. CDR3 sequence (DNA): TGTGCCAGCAGTTTGGGGCAGGTCGGCTACGAGCAGTACTTC.

CDR3 DNA sequence: TGTGCCAGCTCATCGAAGCAGGTGAACGAGCAGTACTTC. This sequence encodes CASSSKQVNEQYF. The chain has TRBV18 and TRBJ2-7; D remains unclear. This CDR3 contains 13 residues. The V gene's germline CDR1 is KGHSH and CDR2 LQKENI. With 5 bases removed from V and 5 bases from J, the gap between germline ends came to 13 bases.

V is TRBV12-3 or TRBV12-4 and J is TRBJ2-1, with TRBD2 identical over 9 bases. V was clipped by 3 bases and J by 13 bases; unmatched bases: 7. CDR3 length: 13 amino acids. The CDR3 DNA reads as TGTGCCAGCAGTTTCGGCGGGGGGGGTTCTCAGTTCTTC. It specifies CASSFGGGGSQFF.

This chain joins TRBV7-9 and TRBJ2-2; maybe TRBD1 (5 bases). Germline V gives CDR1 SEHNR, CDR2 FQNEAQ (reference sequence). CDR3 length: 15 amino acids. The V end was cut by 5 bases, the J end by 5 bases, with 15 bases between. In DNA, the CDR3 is TGTGCCAGCAGCCCCAGCAGGGATTTAACCGGGGAGCTGTTTTTT. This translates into CASSPSRDLTGELFF.

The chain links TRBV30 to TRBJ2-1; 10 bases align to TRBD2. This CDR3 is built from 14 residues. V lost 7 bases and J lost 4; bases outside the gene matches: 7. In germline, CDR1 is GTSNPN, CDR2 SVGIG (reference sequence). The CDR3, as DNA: TGTGCCTACCGGGGGACTAGCGTTTACAATGAGCAGTTCTTC. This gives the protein CAYRGTSVYNEQFF.

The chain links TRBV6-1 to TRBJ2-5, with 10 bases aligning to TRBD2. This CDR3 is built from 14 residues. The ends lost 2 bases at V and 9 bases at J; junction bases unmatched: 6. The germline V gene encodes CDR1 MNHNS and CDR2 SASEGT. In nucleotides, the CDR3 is TGTGCCAGCAGTGAAATTCCAGCGGGGGGGCCCCAGTACTTC. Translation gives CASSEIPAGGPQYF.

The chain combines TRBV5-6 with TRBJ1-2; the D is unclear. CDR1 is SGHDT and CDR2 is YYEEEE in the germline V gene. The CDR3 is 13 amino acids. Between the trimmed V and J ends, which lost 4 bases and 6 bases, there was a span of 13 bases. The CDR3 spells CASSTPRGDGYTF. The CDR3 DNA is TGTGCCAGCAGCACGCCGAGAGGAGATGGCTACACCTTC.

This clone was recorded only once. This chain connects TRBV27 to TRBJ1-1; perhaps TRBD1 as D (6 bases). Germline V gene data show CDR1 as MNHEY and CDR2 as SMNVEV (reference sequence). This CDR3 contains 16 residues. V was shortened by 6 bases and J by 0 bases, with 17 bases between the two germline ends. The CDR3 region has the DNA TGTGCCAGCAGAGAGGCTGGGGGCTGGATGAACACTGAAGCTTTCTTT. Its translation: CASREAGGWMNTEAFF.

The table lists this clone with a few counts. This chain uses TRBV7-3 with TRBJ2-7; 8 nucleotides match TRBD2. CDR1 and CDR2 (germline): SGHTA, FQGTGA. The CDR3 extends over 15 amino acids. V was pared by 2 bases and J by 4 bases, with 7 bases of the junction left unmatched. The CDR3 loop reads CASSLSPGGPYEQYF. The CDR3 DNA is TGTGCCAGCAGCTTATCACCGGGAGGGCCTTACGAGCAGTACTTC. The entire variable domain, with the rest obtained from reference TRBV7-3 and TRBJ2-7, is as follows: GAGVSQTPSNKVTEKGKYVELRCDPISGHTALYWYRQSLGQGPEFLIYFQGTGAADDSGLPNDRFFAVRPEGSVSTLKIQRTERGDSAVYLCASSLSPGGPYEQYFGPGTRLTVT.

CDR3 sequence reads: CASSQGGGEQYF. CDR3 nucleotide sequence: TGTGCCAGCAGCCAAGGAGGGGGCGAGCAGTACTTC. V and J are TRBV3-1 (or the pseudogene TRBV3-2) and TRBJ2-7; tentatively, D is TRBD1 (6 bases). CDR1 LGHDT and CDR2 YNNKEL come from the germline V gene (reference sequence). This CDR3 is built from 12 residues. The V end lost 1 base, the J end lost 6 bases, and 7 bases lay between the germline ends.

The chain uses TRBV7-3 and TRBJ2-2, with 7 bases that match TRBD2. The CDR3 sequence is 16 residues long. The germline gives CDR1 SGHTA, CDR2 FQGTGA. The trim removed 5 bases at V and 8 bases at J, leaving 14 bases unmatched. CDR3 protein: CASSQASGTVSGELFF. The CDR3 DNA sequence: TGTGCCAGCAGCCAAGCTAGCGGCACTGTCTCGGGGGAGCTGTTTTTT. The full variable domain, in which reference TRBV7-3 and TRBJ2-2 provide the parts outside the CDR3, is GAGVSQTPSNKVTEKGKYVELRCDPISGHTALYWYRQSLGQGPEFLIYFQGTGAADDSGLPNDRFFAVRPEGSVSTLKIQRTERGDSAVYLCASSQASGTVSGELFFGEGSRLTVL.

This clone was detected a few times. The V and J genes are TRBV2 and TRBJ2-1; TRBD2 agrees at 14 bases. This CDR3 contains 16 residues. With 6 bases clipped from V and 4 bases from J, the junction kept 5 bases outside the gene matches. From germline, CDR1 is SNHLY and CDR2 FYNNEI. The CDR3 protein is CASRGLAGARYNEQFF. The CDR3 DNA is TGTGCCAGCAGGGGACTAGCGGGGGCCCGTTACAATGAGCAGTTCTTC.

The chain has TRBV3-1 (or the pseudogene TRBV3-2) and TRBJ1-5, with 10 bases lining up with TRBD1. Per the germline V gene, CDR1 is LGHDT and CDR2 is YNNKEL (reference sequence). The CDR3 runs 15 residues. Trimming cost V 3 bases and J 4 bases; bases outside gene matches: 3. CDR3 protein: CASSHGTGENQPQHF. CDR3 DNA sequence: TGTGCCAGCAGCCATGGGACAGGGGAGAATCAGCCCCAGCATTTT.

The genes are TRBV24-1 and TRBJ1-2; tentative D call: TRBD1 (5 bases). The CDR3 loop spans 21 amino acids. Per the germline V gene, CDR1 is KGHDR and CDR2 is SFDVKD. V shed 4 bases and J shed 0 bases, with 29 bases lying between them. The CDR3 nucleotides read TGTGCCACCAGTGAATCGAACTGGGGGGTTTCAAAGCAGCAATCTAACTATGGCTACACCTTC. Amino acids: CATSESNWGVSKQQSNYGYTF.

The CDR3 region is CASSLAGGPDNQPQHF. The CDR3 DNA follows: TGTGCCAGCAGCTTGGCCGGAGGGCCGGACAATCAGCCCCAGCATTTT. The chain recombines TRBV5-6 with TRBJ1-5; no firm D call. CDR3 length: 16 amino acids. Germline values: CDR1 SGHDT, CDR2 YYEEEE. Between the trimmed V and J ends, which lost 0 bases and 3 bases, there was a span of 13 bases.

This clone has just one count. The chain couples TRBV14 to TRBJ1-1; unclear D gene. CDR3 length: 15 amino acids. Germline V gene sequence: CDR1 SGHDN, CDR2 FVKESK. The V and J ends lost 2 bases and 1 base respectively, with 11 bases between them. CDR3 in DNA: TGTGCCAGCAGCCAACTGTTCGGGGAGAACACTGAAGCTTTCTTT. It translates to CASSQLFGENTEAFF.

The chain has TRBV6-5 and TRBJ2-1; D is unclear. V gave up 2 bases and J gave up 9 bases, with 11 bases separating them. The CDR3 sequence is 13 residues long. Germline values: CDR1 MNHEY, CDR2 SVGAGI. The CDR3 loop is CASSYNGAPEQFF. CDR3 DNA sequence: TGTGCCAGCAGTTACAACGGAGCCCCTGAGCAGTTCTTC.

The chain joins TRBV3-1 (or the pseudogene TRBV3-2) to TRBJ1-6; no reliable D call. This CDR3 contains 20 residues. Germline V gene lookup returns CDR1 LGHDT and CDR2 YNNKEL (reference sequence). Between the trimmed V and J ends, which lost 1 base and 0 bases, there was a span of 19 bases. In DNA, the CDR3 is TGTGCCAGCAGCCAAGGTGTTGGAGGACTAACGAGCTCCTATAATTCACCCCTCCACTTT. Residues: CASSQGVGGLTSSYNSPLHF.

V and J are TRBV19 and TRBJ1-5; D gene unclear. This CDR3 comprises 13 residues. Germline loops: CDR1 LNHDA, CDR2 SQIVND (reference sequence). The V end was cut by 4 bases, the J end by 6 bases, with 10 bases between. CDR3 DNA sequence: TGTGCCAGTAGTAGGGGAGTGGGTCAGCCCCAGCATTTT. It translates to CASSRGVGQPQHF.

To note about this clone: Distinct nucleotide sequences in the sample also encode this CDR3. This chain's CDR3 is CASSQDRETQYF. The CDR3 DNA is TGTGCCAGCAGCCAAGACAGGGAGACCCAGTACTTC. The chain carries TRBV3-1 (or the pseudogene TRBV3-2) and TRBJ2-5, with unresolved D. The germline V gene has CDR1 LGHDT and CDR2 YNNKEL (reference sequence). Trimming stripped 0 bases from V and 5 bases from J, with 4 bases between. This CDR3 contains 12 residues.

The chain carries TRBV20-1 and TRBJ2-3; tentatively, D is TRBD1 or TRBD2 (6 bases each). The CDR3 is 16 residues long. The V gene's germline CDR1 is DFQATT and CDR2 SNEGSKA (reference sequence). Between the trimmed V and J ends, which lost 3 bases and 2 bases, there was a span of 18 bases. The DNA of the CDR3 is TGCAGTGCTAGTGGGGGCAACGGCGGGATCACAGATACGCAGTATTTT. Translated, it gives CSASGGNGGITDTQYF.

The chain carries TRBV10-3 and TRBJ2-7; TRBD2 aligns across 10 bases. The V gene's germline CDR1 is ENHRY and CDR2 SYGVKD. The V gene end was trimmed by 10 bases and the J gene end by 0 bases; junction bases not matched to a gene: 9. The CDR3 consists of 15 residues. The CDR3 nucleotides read TGTGCCAGTACGGGGCGGACTAGCGGCTCCTACGAGCAGTACTTC. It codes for CASTGRTSGSYEQYF.

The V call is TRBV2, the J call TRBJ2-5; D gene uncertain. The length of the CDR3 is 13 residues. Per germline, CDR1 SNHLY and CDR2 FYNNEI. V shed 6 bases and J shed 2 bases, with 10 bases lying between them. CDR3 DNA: TGTGCCAGCAGGGGCCTTCCTCAAGAGACCCAGTACTTC. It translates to CASRGLPQETQYF.

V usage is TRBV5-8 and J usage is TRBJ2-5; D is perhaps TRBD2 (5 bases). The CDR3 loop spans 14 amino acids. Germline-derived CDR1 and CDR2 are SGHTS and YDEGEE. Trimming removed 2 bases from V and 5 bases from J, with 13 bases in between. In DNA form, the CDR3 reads TGTGCCAGCAGCTTCGGACTCTTACGGGAGACCCAGTACTTC. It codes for CASSFGLLRETQYF.

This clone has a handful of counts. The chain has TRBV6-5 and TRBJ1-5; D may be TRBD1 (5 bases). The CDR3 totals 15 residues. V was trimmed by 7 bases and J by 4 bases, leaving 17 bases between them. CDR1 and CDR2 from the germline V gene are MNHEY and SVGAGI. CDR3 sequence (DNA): TGTGCCAGCATCCCAGGGAACCCTACTAATCAGCCCCAGCATTTT. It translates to CASIPGNPTNQPQHF.

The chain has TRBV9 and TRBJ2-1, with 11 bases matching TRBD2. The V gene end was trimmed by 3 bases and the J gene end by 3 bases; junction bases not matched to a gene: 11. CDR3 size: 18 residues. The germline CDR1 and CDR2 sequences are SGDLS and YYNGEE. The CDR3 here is CASSANPTSGSFYNEQFF. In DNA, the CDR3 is TGTGCCAGCAGCGCAAATCCAACTAGCGGGAGCTTCTACAATGAGCAGTTCTTC.

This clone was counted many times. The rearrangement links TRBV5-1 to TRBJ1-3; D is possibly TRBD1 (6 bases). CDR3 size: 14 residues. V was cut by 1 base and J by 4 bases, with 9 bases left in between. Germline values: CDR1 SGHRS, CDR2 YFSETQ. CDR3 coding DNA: TGCGCCAGCAGCTTGAAGGGGGAAGGAAACACCATATATTTT. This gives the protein CASSLKGEGNTIYF. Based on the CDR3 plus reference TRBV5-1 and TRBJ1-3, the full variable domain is KAGVTQTPRYLIKTRGQQVTLSCSPISGHRSVSWYQQTPGQGLQFLFEYFSETQRNKGNFPGRFSGRQFSNSRSEMNVSTLELGDSALYLCASSLKGEGNTIYFGEGSWLTVV.